Given below is one T cell receptor beta chain in context. This clonotype was found many times. Its antigen target is currently unknown. Qualities for individual bases were not recorded, and no much larger clone is one base off. The CDR3 sequence holds 16 residues, the cysteine and phenylalanine included. Only the CDR3 DNA is retained, 48 bases long and in frame from the first base. Trimmed from V: 3 bases; trimmed from J: 5 bases; junction bases lacking a gene match: 8. Looking up the germline V gene yields CDR1 SGHRS and CDR2 YFSETQ. This record belongs to a study of T cells after yellow fever vaccination (dated by TCRdb to about 2019). Context from the whole study: Libraries from fractions with low cell numbers were prepared with the SMART-Seq v4 Ultra Low Input RNA kit. To track T-cell clones before and after primary and booster YFV17D yellow fever vaccination, bulk TCR alpha and beta repertoires were sequenced longitudinally. Two healthy male donors, one aged 18 to 30 and one aged 30 to 40 years, were included in the cohort. Blood was drawn at multiple timepoints before and after primary and secondary immunization, with bulk PBMC replicates and cell subsets isolated. Overall study results and their limits: A small fraction of clonotypes showed up in both the CD4 and CD8 compartments, probably as a result of convergent recombination. After the booster, most clones that had expanded after primary vaccination were detected again (around 96% of CD4 and roughly nine tenths of CD8), suggesting broad maintenance of memory. The secondary T-cell response was weaker than the primary response but faster, peaking on day 5 instead of day 15. Because the study included only a couple of donors, the extent to which the findings can be generalized is limited. Computational filtering was required because FACS-sorted repertoires could contain abundant contaminating clonotypes from the bulk population.

The treatment or condition label corresponds to: live attenuated yellow fever vaccine strain. PBMCs were isolated from peripheral blood using a standard Ficoll-Paque protocol. Dynabeads CD4 and CD8 positive selection kits were used to isolate the CD4 and CD8 T-cell fractions. RNA was extracted with TriZol from bulk PBMCs, CD4 and CD8 fractions, and dextramer-positive and dextramer-negative fractions. Sequencing took place on an Illumina NovaSeq 6000. TCR cDNA was made using 5'RACE template switching, a step that added a universal primer site and unique molecular identifiers. Priming for cDNA synthesis came from both the TCR alpha and TCR beta constant segments. Library amplification involved two PCR steps, and the second step added sample barcodes and sequencing adapters. Sequencing of the libraries was done on either Illumina HiSeq 2500 (2x100 bp) or NovaSeq (2x150 bp). As for how the authors treated the data: MIGEC was used to demultiplex reads and collapse the reads into UMI consensus sequences, and MiXCR was used for V(D)J alignment. Clonotypes responding to the vaccine were identified with edgeR on replicate PBMC samples, with the criteria of FDR below 0.01 and a log2 fold change above 5 up to day 15. CD4 or CD8 identity was assigned to each bulk clonotype according to whether the clonotype was present at higher abundance in the sequenced CD4 repertoire or the sequenced CD8 repertoire. The public reads were reprocessed in TCRdb via fastp at Q25 and MiXCR, keeping in-frame beta chains. Identical CDR3 protein sequences are pooled into one entry, listed with their most common genes and DNA. What appears here as the V and J calls and clone size reflects TCRdb's work, not the paper's. In all, the sample holds fewer than 400,000 distinct CDR3 sequences, and roughly a tenth of those were seen once. 3.3% of the sample rests with the top ten.

This chain joins TRBV5-1 to TRBJ2-2; 9 of the junction bases match TRBD1. Sequences were derived from CD4+ T cells sorted from PBMCs, sampled 45 days after the yellow fever booster vaccination. This TCR was recovered from a man aged 18 to 35 who received the YFV17D yellow fever vaccine. The CDR3 is CASSSTWDRVTGELFF. At the DNA level, the sequence is TGCGCCAGCAGCTCTACTTGGGACAGGGTTACCGGGGAGCTGTTTTTT.